This TCR beta chain was observed in a study of shared clonotypes between healthy human individuals. This CDR3 region has 16 residues. Germline loops: CDR1 SNHLY, CDR2 FYNNEI. V was shortened by 3 bases and J by 6 bases, with 17 bases between the two germline ends. Some clones are missing from TCRdb's copy, which holds only in-frame ones; the method was immunoSEQ multiplex PCR. The profile covers about 2.4 million clones, with over 85% appearing a single time and 0.36% taken by the ten largest. This TCR came from a man aged 18-30 years in good health. Some clones in this sample may be carry-over from other donors' samples. Source material: naive CD4+ T cells from PBMCs. Subset here: CD45RA+ positively selected. The chain has TRBV2 and TRBJ2-2, with unresolved D. The CDR3 here is CASSEGRHRGAGELFF. The DNA of the CDR3 is TGTGCCAGCAGTGAGGGAAGACATCGCGGCGCCGGGGAGCTGTTTTTT.